This T cell receptor (beta chain) emerged from a study of shared clonotypes between healthy human individuals. Study results and limitations: Clonotype sharing among donors was thought likely to change with sequencing depth. Non-shared clonotypes were found to have lower generation probabilities than the clonotypes that were shared by all four of the sorted-subset donors.

The CDR3 consists of 15 residues. V lost 5 bases to trimming and J lost 5 bases; unmatched junction nucleotides: 7. From germline, CDR1 is SQVTM and CDR2 ANQGSEA. This clone was seen only once. The antigen is not known. At the deep level, the assay was run. Produced via immunoSEQ multiplex PCR; TCRdb's table is partial and in-frame only. This table has about 110,000 clones, about 70% appearing once. The V call is TRBV29-1, the J call TRBJ2-1; 12 nucleotides match TRBD2. Sequencing was done on a sample of memory CD8+ T cells sorted from blood. Subset here: CD45RO+ cells pooled with CCR7-negative TemRA cells. This sequence originates from a woman aged 30 to 39 in good health. The DNA of the CDR3 is TGCAGCGTTCGCGCCCTAGCGGGAGGGAACAATGAGCAGTTCTTC. Its translation is CSVRALAGGNNEQFF.